This TCR beta chain was retrieved from a study of shared clonotypes between healthy human individuals. Study-level background: In total, the donors were a couple of women and a few men aged 18 to 49. Study-wide results and caveats: Tissues were not sampled, only blood, and their repertoires likely differ.

Comment on this clone: No antigen is known for it.

Generated by immunoSEQ multiplex PCR, the TCRdb table keeps only in-frame clones and is missing some. The repertoire holds over a million clones, with around 82% as singletons. Trimming stripped 4 bases from V and 4 bases from J, with 14 bases between. This CDR3 spans 14 amino acids. Germline CDR1 and CDR2: SGHRS and YFSETQ. The receptor was derived from a man between 18 and 35 years old in good health. Some clones in this sample may be carry-over from other donors' samples. V is TRBV5-1 and J is TRBJ2-5; either TRBD1 or TRBD2 may fit D (6 bases each). Sequenced material: memory CD4+ T cells from PBMCs. Subset specified: CD45RA-negative fraction. The CDR3 nucleotides are TGCGCCAGCAGCCCGCCGGGGGCTACAGAGACCCAGTACTTC. Amino acids: CASSPPGATETQYF.